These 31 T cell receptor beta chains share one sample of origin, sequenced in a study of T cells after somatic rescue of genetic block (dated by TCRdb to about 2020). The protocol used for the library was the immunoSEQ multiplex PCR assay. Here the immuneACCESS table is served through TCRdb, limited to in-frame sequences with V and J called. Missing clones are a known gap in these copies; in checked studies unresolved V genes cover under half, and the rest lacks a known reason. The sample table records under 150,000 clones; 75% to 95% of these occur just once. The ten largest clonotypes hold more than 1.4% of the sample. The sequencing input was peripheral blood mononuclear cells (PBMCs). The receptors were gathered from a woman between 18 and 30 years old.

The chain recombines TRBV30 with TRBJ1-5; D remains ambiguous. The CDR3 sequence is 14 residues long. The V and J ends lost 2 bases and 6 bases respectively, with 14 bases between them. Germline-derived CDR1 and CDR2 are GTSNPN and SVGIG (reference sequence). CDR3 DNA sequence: TGTGCCTGGAGTTTCGCCCCCGAGGGTCAGCCCCAGCATTTT. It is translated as CAWSFAPEGQPQHF.

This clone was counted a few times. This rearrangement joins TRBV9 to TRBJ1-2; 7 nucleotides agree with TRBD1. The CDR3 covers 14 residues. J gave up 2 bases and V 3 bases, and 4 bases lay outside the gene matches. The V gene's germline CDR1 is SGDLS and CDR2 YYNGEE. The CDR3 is CASSGRGINYGYTF. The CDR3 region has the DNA TGTGCCAGCAGCGGCAGGGGGATCAACTATGGCTACACCTTC.

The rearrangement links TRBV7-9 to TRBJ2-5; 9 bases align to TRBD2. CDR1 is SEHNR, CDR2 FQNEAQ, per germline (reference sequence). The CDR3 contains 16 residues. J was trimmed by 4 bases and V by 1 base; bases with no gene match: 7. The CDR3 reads CASSLVSGGFLETQYF. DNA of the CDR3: TGTGCCAGCAGCTTAGTTAGCGGGGGTTTCTTAGAGACCCAGTACTTC.

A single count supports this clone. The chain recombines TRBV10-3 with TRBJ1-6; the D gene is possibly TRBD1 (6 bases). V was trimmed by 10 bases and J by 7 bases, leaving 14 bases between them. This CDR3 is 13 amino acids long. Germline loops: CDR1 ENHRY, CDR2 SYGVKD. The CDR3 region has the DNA TGTGCCAGCTTACAGGGCAGCAATTCACCCCTCCACTTT. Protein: CASLQGSNSPLHF.

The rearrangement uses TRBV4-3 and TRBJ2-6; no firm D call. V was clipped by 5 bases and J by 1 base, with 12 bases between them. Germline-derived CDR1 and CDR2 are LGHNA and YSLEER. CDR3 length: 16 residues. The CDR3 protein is CASSESRSSGANVLTF. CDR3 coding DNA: TGCGCCAGCAGCGAGTCCCGCTCATCTGGGGCCAACGTCCTGACTTTC.

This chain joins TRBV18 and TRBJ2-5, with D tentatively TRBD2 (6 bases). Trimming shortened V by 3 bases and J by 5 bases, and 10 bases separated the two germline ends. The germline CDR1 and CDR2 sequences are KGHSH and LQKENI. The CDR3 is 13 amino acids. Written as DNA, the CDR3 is TGTGCCAGCTCACCGCGGGGATGGGAGACCCAGTACTTC. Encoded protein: CASSPRGWETQYF.

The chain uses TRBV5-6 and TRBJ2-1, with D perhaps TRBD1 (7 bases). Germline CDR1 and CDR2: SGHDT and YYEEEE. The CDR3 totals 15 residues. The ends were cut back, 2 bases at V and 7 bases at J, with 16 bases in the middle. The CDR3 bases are TGTGCCAGCAGCTTATACGCGGCAGGGGGGAATGAGCAGTTCTTC. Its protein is CASSLYAAGGNEQFF.

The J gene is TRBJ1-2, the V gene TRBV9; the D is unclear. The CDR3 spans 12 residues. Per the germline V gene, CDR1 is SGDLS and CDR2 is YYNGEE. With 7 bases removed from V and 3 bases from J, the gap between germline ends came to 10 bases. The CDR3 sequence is CASHGLYYGYTF. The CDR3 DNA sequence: TGTGCCAGCCACGGCTTATACTATGGCTACACCTTC.

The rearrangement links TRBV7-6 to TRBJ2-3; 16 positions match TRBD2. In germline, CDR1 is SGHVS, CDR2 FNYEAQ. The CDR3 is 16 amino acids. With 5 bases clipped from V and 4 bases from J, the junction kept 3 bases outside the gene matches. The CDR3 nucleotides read TGTGCCAGCAGCACGGGGACTAGCGGGGGGGCAGATACGCAGTATTTT. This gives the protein CASSTGTSGGADTQYF.

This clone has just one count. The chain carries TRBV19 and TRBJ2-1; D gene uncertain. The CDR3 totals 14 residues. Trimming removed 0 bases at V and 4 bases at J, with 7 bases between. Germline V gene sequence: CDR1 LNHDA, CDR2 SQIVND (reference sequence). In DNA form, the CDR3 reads TGTGCCAGTAGTATAGACTACCCTTACAATGAGCAGTTCTTC. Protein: CASSIDYPYNEQFF. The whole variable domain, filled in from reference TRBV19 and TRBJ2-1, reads DGGITQSPKYLFRKEGQNVTLSCEQNLNHDAMYWYRQDPGQGLRLIYYSQIVNDFQKGDIAEGYSVSREKKESFPLTVTSAQKNPTAFYLCASSIDYPYNEQFFGPGTRLTVL.

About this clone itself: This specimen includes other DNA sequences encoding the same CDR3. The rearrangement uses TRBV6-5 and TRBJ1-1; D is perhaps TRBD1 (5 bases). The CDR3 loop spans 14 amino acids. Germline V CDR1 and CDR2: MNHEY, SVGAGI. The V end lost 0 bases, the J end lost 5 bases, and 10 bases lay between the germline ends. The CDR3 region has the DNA TGTGCCAGCAGTTACTCGCGCGGGGGGACTGAAGCTTTCTTT. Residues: CASSYSRGGTEAFF.

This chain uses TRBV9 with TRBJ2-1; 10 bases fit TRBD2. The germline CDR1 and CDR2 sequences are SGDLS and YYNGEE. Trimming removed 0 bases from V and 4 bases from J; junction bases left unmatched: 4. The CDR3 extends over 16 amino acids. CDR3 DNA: TGTGCCAGCAGCGTAGAGCTAGCGGGGGTTTACAATGAGCAGTTCTTC. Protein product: CASSVELAGVYNEQFF.

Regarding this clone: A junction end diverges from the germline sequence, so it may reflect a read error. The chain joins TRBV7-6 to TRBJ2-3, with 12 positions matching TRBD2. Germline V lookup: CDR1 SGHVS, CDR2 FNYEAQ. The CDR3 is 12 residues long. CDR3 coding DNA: TGTGCCAGCAGCCTAGCGGGGGGGCCTCAATATTTT. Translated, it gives CASSLAGGPQYF.

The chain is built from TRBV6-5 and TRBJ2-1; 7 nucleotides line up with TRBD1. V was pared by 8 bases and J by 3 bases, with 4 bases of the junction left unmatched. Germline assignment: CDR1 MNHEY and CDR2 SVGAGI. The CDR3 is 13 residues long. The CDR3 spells CASSRDSYNEQFF. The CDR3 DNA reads TGTGCCAGCTCCCGGGACAGCTACAATGAGCAGTTCTTC.

The CDR3 sequence is CSVVIGAWDTQYF. CDR3 bases: TGCAGCGTTGTAATCGGGGCATGGGATACGCAGTATTTT. V gene TRBV29-1 combines with J gene TRBJ2-3; the D gene could be TRBD1 or TRBD2 (5 bases each). Germline CDR1 is SQVTM and CDR2 is ANQGSEA. V lost 4 bases, J lost 6 bases, and 14 bases lay in between. This CDR3 has 13 residues.

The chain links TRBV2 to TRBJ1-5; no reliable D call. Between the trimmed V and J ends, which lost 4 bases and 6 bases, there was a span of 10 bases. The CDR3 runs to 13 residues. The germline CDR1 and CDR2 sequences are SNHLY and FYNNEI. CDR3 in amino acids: CASSARSIQPQHF. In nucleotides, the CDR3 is TGTGCCAGCAGTGCCAGGTCCATTCAGCCCCAGCATTTT.

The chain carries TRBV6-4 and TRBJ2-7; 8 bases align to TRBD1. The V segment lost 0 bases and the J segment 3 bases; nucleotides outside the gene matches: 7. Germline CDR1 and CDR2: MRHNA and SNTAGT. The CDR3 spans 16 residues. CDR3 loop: CASSDSETGDIYEQYF. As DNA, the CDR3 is TGTGCCAGCAGTGACTCTGAGACAGGGGACATCTACGAGCAGTACTTC.

Here the CDR3 reads CASSIDTGAVGPLSGNTIYF. The CDR3 region has the DNA TGTGCCAGTAGTATAGATACAGGTGCTGTTGGACCGCTCTCTGGAAACACCATATATTTT. The V and J genes are TRBV19 and TRBJ1-3, with D tentatively TRBD1 (5 bases). CDR1 is LNHDA, CDR2 SQIVND, per germline (reference sequence). This CDR3 spans 20 amino acids. Trimming shortened V by 0 bases and J by 0 bases, and 21 bases separated the two germline ends.

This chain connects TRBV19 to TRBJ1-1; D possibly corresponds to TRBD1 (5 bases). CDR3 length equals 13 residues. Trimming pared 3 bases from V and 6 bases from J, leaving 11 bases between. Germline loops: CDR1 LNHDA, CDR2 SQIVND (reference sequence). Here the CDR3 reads CASSIIQGAEAFF. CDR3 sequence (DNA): TGTGCCAGTAGTATTATTCAGGGAGCTGAAGCTTTCTTT.

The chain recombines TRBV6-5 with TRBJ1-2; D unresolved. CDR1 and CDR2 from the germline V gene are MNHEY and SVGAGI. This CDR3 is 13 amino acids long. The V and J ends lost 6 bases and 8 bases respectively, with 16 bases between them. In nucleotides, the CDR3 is TGTGCCAGCAGCCCAGCCCCGACGGGAGGCTACACCTTC. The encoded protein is CASSPAPTGGYTF.

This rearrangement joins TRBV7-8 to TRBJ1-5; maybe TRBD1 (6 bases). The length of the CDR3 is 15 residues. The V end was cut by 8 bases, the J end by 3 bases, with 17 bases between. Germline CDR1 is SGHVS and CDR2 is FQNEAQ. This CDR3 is CASVSRGALNQPQHF. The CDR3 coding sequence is TGTGCCAGCGTTTCTAGGGGGGCCCTCAATCAGCCCCAGCATTTT.

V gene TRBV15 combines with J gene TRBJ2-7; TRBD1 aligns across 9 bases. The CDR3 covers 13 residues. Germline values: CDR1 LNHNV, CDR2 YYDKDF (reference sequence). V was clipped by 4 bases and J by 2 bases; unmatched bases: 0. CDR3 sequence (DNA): TGTGCCACCAGCAACAGGGGGCCCTACGAGCAGTACTTC. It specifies CATSNRGPYEQYF.

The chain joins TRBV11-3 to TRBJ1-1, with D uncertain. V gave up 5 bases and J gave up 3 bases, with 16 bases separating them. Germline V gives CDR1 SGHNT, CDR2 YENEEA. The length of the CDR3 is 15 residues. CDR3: CASSPRRVKDTEAFF. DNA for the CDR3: TGTGCCAGCAGCCCAAGACGGGTGAAGGACACTGAAGCTTTCTTT.

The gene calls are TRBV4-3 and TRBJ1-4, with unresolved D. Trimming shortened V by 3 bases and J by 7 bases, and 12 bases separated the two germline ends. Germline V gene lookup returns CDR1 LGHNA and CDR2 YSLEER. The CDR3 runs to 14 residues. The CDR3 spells CASSHRALFEKLFF. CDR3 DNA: TGCGCCAGCAGCCACCGGGCCCTCTTTGAAAAACTGTTTTTT.

CDR3 DNA sequence: TGTGCCAGTAGAGCAGGAAGCACAGATACGCAGTATTTT. Its protein product is CASRAGSTDTQYF. The rearrangement joins TRBV19 to TRBJ2-3; D is undetermined. Trimming pared 6 bases from V and 0 bases from J, leaving 7 bases between. From germline, CDR1 is LNHDA and CDR2 SQIVND (reference sequence). The CDR3 covers 13 residues.

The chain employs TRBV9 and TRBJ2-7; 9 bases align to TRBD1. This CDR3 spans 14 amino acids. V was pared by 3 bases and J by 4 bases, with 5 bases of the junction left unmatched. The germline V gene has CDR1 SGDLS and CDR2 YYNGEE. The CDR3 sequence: CASSARDRAYEQYF. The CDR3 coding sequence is TGTGCCAGCAGCGCCCGGGACAGGGCGTACGAGCAGTACTTC.

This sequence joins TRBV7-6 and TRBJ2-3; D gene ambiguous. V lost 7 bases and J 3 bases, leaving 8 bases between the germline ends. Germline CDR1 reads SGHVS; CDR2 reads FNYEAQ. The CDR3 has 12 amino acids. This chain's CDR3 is CASTSGTDTQYF. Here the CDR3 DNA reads TGTGCCAGCACCTCTGGAACAGATACGCAGTATTTT.

The CDR3 DNA reads as TGTGCCACCAGCAGAGTGCCCCGCGCGGGTCCCACAGATACGCAGTATTTT. Translation gives CATSRVPRAGPTDTQYF. This chain connects TRBV15 to TRBJ2-3, with TRBD2 as a possible D gene (5 bases). The germline V gene has CDR1 LNHNV and CDR2 YYDKDF (reference sequence). This CDR3 spans 17 amino acids. V was cut by 1 base and J by 2 bases, with 16 bases left in between.

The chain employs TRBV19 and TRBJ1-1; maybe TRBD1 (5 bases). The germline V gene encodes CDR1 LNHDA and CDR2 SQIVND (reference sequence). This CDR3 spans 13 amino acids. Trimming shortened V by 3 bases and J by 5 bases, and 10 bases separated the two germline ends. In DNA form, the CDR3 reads TGTGCCAGTAGTATCATGGGGCCAACTGAAGCTTTCTTT. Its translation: CASSIMGPTEAFF.

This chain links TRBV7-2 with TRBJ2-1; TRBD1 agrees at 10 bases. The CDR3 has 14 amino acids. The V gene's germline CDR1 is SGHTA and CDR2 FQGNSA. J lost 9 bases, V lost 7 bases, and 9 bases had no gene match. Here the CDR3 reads CASTGQGVGSEQFF. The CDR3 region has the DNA TGTGCCAGCACCGGACAGGGGGTGGGAAGTGAGCAGTTCTTC.

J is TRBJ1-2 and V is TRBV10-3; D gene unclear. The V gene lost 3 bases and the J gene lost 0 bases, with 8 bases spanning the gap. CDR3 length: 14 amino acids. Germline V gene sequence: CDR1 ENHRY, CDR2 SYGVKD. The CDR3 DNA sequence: TGTGCCATCAGTGAAGGCAGCACTAACTATGGCTACACCTTC. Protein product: CAISEGSTNYGYTF.